Below, 23 T cell receptor beta chains from the same sample are listed, as sequenced in a study of vaccination effects on CD4 cells after COVID-19. Profiled with immunoSEQ multiplex PCR; TCRdb holds only in-frame clones, not every one. This sample has about 31,000 clones, with approximately 69% found just once. These TCRs are of unknown antigen specificity. Before sequencing took place, the ViraFEST assay used viral peptide pools to expand antigen-specific CD4+ T cells. CD4+ T cells were isolated after around 10 days of culture. Each participant received a vaccine that was either BNT162b2 or mRNA-1273, given as two doses. Source: CD4+ T cells from PBMCs cultured with SARS-CoV-2 spike peptides, taken after COVID-19 vaccination. Receptor source: a human donor who received a COVID-19 vaccine.

This clone was recorded once. The J gene is TRBJ2-6, the V gene TRBV2; TRBD2 might be the D (5 bases). The CDR3 spans 15 residues. V was cut by 7 bases and J by 2 bases, with 12 bases left in between. Germline CDR1 is SNHLY and CDR2 is FYNNEI. The CDR3 loop reads CASTPRGTGANVLTF. CDR3 coding DNA: TGTGCCAGCACACCTCGGGGAACTGGGGCCAACGTCCTGACTTTC.

This chain uses TRBV18 with TRBJ1-2; D uncertain. This CDR3 spans 13 amino acids. The V gene's germline CDR1 is KGHSH and CDR2 LQKENI. The ends were cut back, 2 bases at V and 5 bases at J, with 9 bases in the middle. The CDR3 sequence is CASSPEQQYGYTF. As DNA, the CDR3 is TGTGCCAGCTCACCAGAGCAGCAGTATGGCTACACCTTC. Drawing the rest from reference TRBV18 and TRBJ1-2, the complete variable domain is NAGVMQNPRHLVRRRGQEARLRCSPMKGHSHVYWYRQLPEEGLKFMVYLQKENIIDESGMPKERFSAEFPKEGPSILRIQQVVRGDSAAYFCASSPEQQYGYTFGSGTRLTVV.

The chain is built from TRBV2 and TRBJ1-5; no reliable D call. Germline-derived CDR1 and CDR2 are SNHLY and FYNNEI. V was trimmed by 4 bases and J by 14 bases, leaving 12 bases between them. The CDR3 extends over 11 amino acids. The chain's CDR3 is CASSVGRLEHF. CDR3 sequence (DNA): TGTGCCAGCAGTGTAGGGCGCCTCGAGCATTTT.

The CDR3 is CASSYRGVTEAFF. Written as DNA, the CDR3 is TGTGCCAGCAGTTACAGGGGGGTGACTGAAGCTTTCTTT. The chain recombines TRBV27 with TRBJ1-1; 8 positions agree with TRBD1. CDR1 and CDR2 (germline): MNHEY, SMNVEV (reference sequence). This CDR3 is 13 amino acids long. J lost 5 bases, V lost 4 bases, and 3 bases had no gene match.

This clone was recorded once. The chain couples TRBV24-1 to TRBJ2-5, with D unclear. The CDR3 spans 11 residues. CDR1 is KGHDR, CDR2 SFDVKD, per germline. V dropped 5 bases and J dropped 7 bases, with 7 bases sitting between them. The chain's CDR3 is CATSGGGTQYF. The CDR3 nucleotides read TGTGCCACCAGTGGAGGCGGGACCCAGTACTTC.

The chain recombines TRBV9 with TRBJ2-7; 8 positions match TRBD2. Germline-derived CDR1 and CDR2 are SGDLS and YYNGEE. The CDR3 has 13 amino acids. V was pared by 0 bases and J by 6 bases, with 2 bases of the junction left unmatched. CDR3 in DNA: TGTGCCAGCAGCGTAGCGGGAGGGCTCGAGCAGTACTTC. It is translated as CASSVAGGLEQYF.

J is TRBJ1-6 and V is TRBV27; D perhaps matches TRBD1 (6 bases). Deletions cut 5 bases from V and 7 bases from J, with 15 bases between. Germline CDR1 is MNHEY and CDR2 is SMNVEV (reference sequence). The CDR3 sequence is 15 residues long. The CDR3 sequence is CASSAGGGYNSPLHF. CDR3 nucleotides: TGTGCCAGCAGTGCCGGGGGGGGCTACAATTCACCCCTCCACTTT.

In its sample, this clone was seen a few times. The chain recombines TRBV5-6 with TRBJ2-7, with 8 bases that match TRBD1. V dropped 3 bases and J dropped 6; count of bases not matched to a gene: 5. The CDR3 contains 13 residues. The germline gives CDR1 SGHDT, CDR2 YYEEEE. The CDR3, as DNA: TGTGCCAGCAGCTACTGGACAGGGAGCGAGCAGTACTTC. This gives the protein CASSYWTGSEQYF.

This chain links TRBV5-8 with TRBJ1-4, with D possibly matching TRBD1 (5 bases). There are 16 residues in the CDR3. V dropped 4 bases and J dropped 3 bases, with 16 bases sitting between them. The germline gives CDR1 SGHTS, CDR2 YDEGEE. Written as DNA, the CDR3 is TGTGCCAGCAGCCGGGGACTCCTGGGGGCTAATGAAAAACTGTTTTTT. It translates to CASSRGLLGANEKLFF.

The chain joins TRBV18 to TRBJ1-4; D remains unclear. The CDR3 has 14 amino acids. V lost 3 bases to trimming and J lost 0 bases, with 5 bases between them. Germline CDR1 KGHSH, CDR2 LQKENI. The CDR3 is CASSPLATNEKLFF. CDR3 nucleotide sequence: TGTGCCAGCTCACCCCTTGCAACTAATGAAAAACTGTTTTTT.

This clone was seen a single time. The chain joins TRBV6-5 to TRBJ2-5, with a possible D match to TRBD2 (6 bases). Looked up from germline, CDR1 is MNHEY and CDR2 is SVGAGI. V was cut by 2 bases and J by 3 bases, with 10 bases left in between. This CDR3 region has 14 residues. The CDR3 is CASSYTGAKETQYF. The CDR3 DNA reads as TGTGCCAGCAGTTACACGGGAGCCAAAGAGACCCAGTACTTC.

The CDR3 region has the DNA TGCGCCAGCAGTCCGAAAAGCTCTGGAAACACCATATATTTT. This sequence encodes CASSPKSSGNTIYF. The chain couples TRBV5-1 to TRBJ1-3; D not resolved. The length of the CDR3 is 14 residues. V was pared by 5 bases and J by 0 bases, with 9 bases between. Germline V gives CDR1 SGHRS, CDR2 YFSETQ.

This chain links TRBV25-1 with TRBJ2-7; 7 nucleotides match TRBD1. Trimming at V came to 3 bases and at J to 4 bases, leaving 18 bases not matched to a gene. This CDR3 has 18 amino acids. The germline V gene encodes CDR1 MGHDK and CDR2 SYGVNS. CDR3 amino acids: CASSDYPPHRGRTYEQYF. The DNA for the CDR3 is TGTGCCAGCAGTGATTACCCCCCACACAGGGGCCGCACTTACGAGCAGTACTTC.

CDR3 loop: CASSSYTGQPQHF. CDR3 nucleotide sequence: TGCGCCAGCAGCTCCTATACGGGTCAGCCCCAGCATTTT. V is TRBV5-1 and J is TRBJ1-5; no clear D gene. The germline CDR1 and CDR2 sequences are SGHRS and YFSETQ. The CDR3 runs to 13 residues. V shed 3 bases and J shed 6 bases, with 10 bases lying between them.

V usage is TRBV19 and J usage is TRBJ1-3; a weak D match, TRBD1 (5 bases). The germline V gene has CDR1 LNHDA and CDR2 SQIVND (reference sequence). Trimming pared 3 bases from V and 5 bases from J, leaving 11 bases between. The CDR3 runs to 14 residues. CDR3 DNA sequence: TGTGCCAGTAGTATGGGGCAGAGCAGAAACACCATATATTTT. It is translated as CASSMGQSRNTIYF. Using reference TRBV19 and TRBJ1-3 for the parts outside the CDR3, the full variable domain is DGGITQSPKYLFRKEGQNVTLSCEQNLNHDAMYWYRQDPGQGLRLIYYSQIVNDFQKGDIAEGYSVSREKKESFPLTVTSAQKNPTAFYLCASSMGQSRNTIYFGEGSWLTVV.

The chain recombines TRBV6-5 with TRBJ2-3, with D tentatively TRBD2 (6 bases). Germline V gives CDR1 MNHEY, CDR2 SVGAGI. Trimming pared 6 bases from V and 7 bases from J, leaving 11 bases between. The CDR3 loop spans 12 amino acids. CDR3: CASSGSGYTQYF. The CDR3, as DNA: TGTGCCAGCAGCGGGAGTGGATATACGCAGTATTTT.

The V call is TRBV28, the J call TRBJ2-1; possible D gene TRBD1, 5 bases. Germline V lookup: CDR1 MDHEN, CDR2 SYDVKM. This CDR3 is 20 amino acids long. With 1 base removed from V and 8 bases from J, the gap between germline ends came to 30 bases. The CDR3 coding sequence is TGTGCCAGCAGTTTATTAGGGCGGTGGAGTAACAGGCAAGTTACCGATGAGCAGTTCTTC. Translation: CASSLLGRWSNRQVTDEQFF.

The V gene is TRBV4-1, the J gene TRBJ1-5; 8 nucleotides match TRBD1. CDR3 length: 16 residues. Germline V CDR1 and CDR2: MGHRA, YSYEKL. V trimming: 4 bases; J trimming: 6 bases; junction bases outside the gene matches: 11. CDR3 sequence: CASSPDRGGSSQPQHF. CDR3 in DNA: TGCGCCAGCAGCCCCGACAGGGGAGGTAGTAGTCAGCCCCAGCATTTT.

The sample holds a few counts of this clone. This rearrangement joins TRBV7-6 to TRBJ2-7; 9 bases fit TRBD2. The CDR3 loop spans 15 amino acids. J was trimmed by 2 bases and V by 1 base; bases with no gene match: 3. Germline-derived CDR1 and CDR2 are SGHVS and FNYEAQ. This CDR3 reads CASSLDLAGPYEQYF. CDR3 coding DNA: TGTGCCAGCAGCTTAGATCTAGCGGGACCCTACGAGCAGTACTTC.

The rearrangement joins TRBV9 to TRBJ2-3; 11 bases match TRBD2. The J segment lost 3 bases and the V segment lost 3 bases, leaving 15 bases of the junction unmatched. The CDR3 is made up of 19 amino acids. CDR1 is SGDLS, CDR2 YYNGEE, per germline. Here the CDR3 DNA reads TGTGCCAGCAGCGATCCGGGACTAGCGGTATGGTTAGGGACAGATACGCAGTATTTT. Translated: CASSDPGLAVWLGTDTQYF.

The DNA for the CDR3 is TGTGCCAGCAGTTTCTGGAACACAGATACGCAGTATTTT. Its translation: CASSFWNTDTQYF. The chain uses TRBV27 and TRBJ2-3, with D hard to call. Germline V gives CDR1 MNHEY, CDR2 SMNVEV (reference sequence). The CDR3 consists of 13 residues. Trimming took off 3 bases at V and 2 bases at J, with 6 bases between the two ends.

DNA for the CDR3: TGTGCCAGTGGGACTTTTTTAGGCGAAAAACTGTTTTTT. It codes for CASGTFLGEKLFF. The chain carries TRBV19 and TRBJ1-4; D may be TRBD1 (5 bases). The germline gives CDR1 LNHDA, CDR2 SQIVND (reference sequence). This CDR3 contains 13 residues. The germline V and J ends were trimmed by 8 bases and 8 bases, with 15 bases remaining between them.

The rearrangement links TRBV20-1 to TRBJ1-4; D is unclear. Between the trimmed V and J ends, which lost 8 bases and 5 bases, there was a span of 9 bases. The CDR3 extends over 11 amino acids. Germline CDR1 DFQATT, CDR2 SNEGSKA (reference sequence). The CDR3 region has the DNA TGCAGTTCCGGCTTAAATGAAAAACTGTTTTTT. Protein: CSSGLNEKLFF.